These T cell receptor beta chains were read from a single sample in a study of blood T cells in healthy people across ages. TCRdb re-analysed the 5' RACE reads in MiXCR, keeping a single row per CDR3 protein. The sample holds approximately 960,000 distinct CDR3 sequences, almost 30% seen once. These same records also appear under a second study, on T cells of mothers and their children.

The sequenced sample was blood. The receptors derive from a middle-aged woman in good health. Both conserved end residues are part of each CDR3. A D gene is named only where the DNA matches it firmly. Clone size is stated in some rows and not others, as once, few, many or a class when expanded.

v_gene	d_gene	abundance	j_gene	CDR3aa	CDR3nt
TRBV5-1	-	-	TRBJ2-7	CASSSAGGAAYEQYF	TGCGCCAGCAGCTCCGCAGGCGGGGCGGCCTACGAGCAGTACTTC
TRBV21-1	-	-	TRBJ2-3	CASSKILAGKVDTQYF	TGTGCCAGCAGCAAAATACTAGCGGGGAAAGTAGATACGCAGTATTTT
TRBV7-9	-	-	TRBJ1-5	CASTWGGNQPQHF	TGTGCCAGCACTTGGGGGGGCAATCAGCCCCAGCATTTT
TRBV6-1	-	-	TRBJ1-5	CASSEMGSNQPQHF	TGTGCCAGCAGTGAAATGGGAAGCAATCAGCCCCAGCATTTT
TRBV7-8	-	few	TRBJ2-3	CASSFQLDTQYF	TGTGCCAGCAGCTTCCAGTTAGATACGCAGTATTTT
TRBV11-2	TRBD1	-	TRBJ2-2	CASSLLEGASDTGELFF	TGTGCCAGCAGCTTACTCGAGGGGGCTTCGGACACCGGGGAGCTGTTTTTT
TRBV5-1	TRBD1	many	TRBJ2-7	CASSLDDRGSSYEQYF	TGCGCCAGCAGCTTGGATGACAGGGGGAGCTCCTACGAGCAGTACTTC
TRBV14	TRBD1	few	TRBJ2-7	CANGGTGGIRGEQYF	TGTGCCAACGGAGGAACAGGGGGCATCCGCGGCGAGCAGTACTTC
TRBV7-9	-	-	TRBJ2-1	CASSLEVSLPGDEQFF	TGTGCCAGCAGCTTAGAGGTGTCTCTACCTGGGGATGAGCAGTTCTTC
TRBV7-9	-	-	TRBJ1-1	CASRHNTNTEAFF	TGTGCCAGCAGGCACAATACCAACACTGAAGCTTTCTTT
TRBV25-1	TRBD1	-	TRBJ2-5	CASSDATGYQETQYF	TGTGCCAGCAGTGACGCGACAGGGTACCAAGAGACCCAGTACTTC
TRBV27	-	many	TRBJ1-2	CASSLSAFSGYTF	TGTGCCAGCAGTTTATCCGCCTTCTCTGGCTACACCTTC
TRBV21-1	-	many	TRBJ2-7	CASSKGGTHDEQYF	TGTGCCAGCAGCAAAGGAGGGACGCACGACGAGCAGTACTTC
TRBV5-1	TRBD1	-	TRBJ2-1	CASSLAGTGRSSYNEQFF	TGCGCCAGCAGCTTGGCCGGGACAGGGCGAAGCTCCTACAATGAGCAGTTCTTC
TRBV25-1	-	few	TRBJ2-5	CAGNSVQETQYF	TGTGCCGGCAATAGCGTCCAAGAGACCCAGTACTTC
TRBV3-1	-	many	TRBJ2-5	CASSQWETQYF	TGTGCCAGCAGCCAATGGGAGACCCAGTACTTC
TRBV7-9	-	-	TRBJ2-2	CASSLERVTGELFF	TGTGCCAGCAGCTTAGAGCGGGTCACCGGGGAGCTGTTTTTT
TRBV20-1	-	few	TRBJ2-7	CSAREFQRRYEQYF	TGCAGTGCTAGAGAATTCCAGCGAAGATACGAGCAGTACTTC
TRBV28	-	-	TRBJ2-7	CASSLGVPPYEQYF	TGTGCCAGCAGTTTGGGGGTCCCTCCCTACGAGCAGTACTTC
TRBV28	TRBD1	-	TRBJ2-7	CASSSTGGAAYEQYF	TGTGCCAGCAGTTCGACAGGGGGCGCCGCCTACGAGCAGTACTTC
TRBV6-5	-	many	TRBJ1-2	CASGQTPVDGYTF	TGTGCCAGCGGGCAGACTCCGGTCGATGGCTACACCTTC
TRBV28	TRBD1	many	TRBJ2-7	CASSLISTGQASVSYEQYF	TGTGCCAGCAGTCTCATTAGCACGGGACAGGCGTCTGTGTCCTACGAGCAGTACTTC